The source of this T cell receptor (beta chain) is a study of spatial heterogeneity in lung cancer. This CDR3 has 15 residues. V lost 3 bases to trimming and J lost 2 bases; unmatched junction nucleotides: 2. Sample time point: sample taken at primary tumor resection. Unique molecular identifiers, one per molecule, were present on every TCR cDNA molecule. TCRdb fed the 5' RACE reads into MiXCR, producing one record per CDR3 protein. The sample records under 10,000 distinct CDR3 sequences, 9.7% being singletons. This clonotype has at least ten counts. The sequence was collected from a male donor with early-stage non-small cell lung cancer. This specimen consisted of normal lung tissue next to the tumor, obtained at surgery. The J gene is TRBJ2-3, the V gene TRBV12-3 or TRBV12-4, with 10 bases aligning to TRBD2. The CDR3 protein is CASSFSGGPTDTQYF. The CDR3 DNA sequence: TGTGCCAGCAGTTTTAGCGGGGGGCCCACAGATACGCAGTATTTT.